A selection of T cell receptor beta chains follows, all from one sample in a study of T cell responses to AZD1222 COVID-19 vaccine. Method: immunoSEQ multiplex PCR; TCRdb's copy keeps in-frame clones and lacks some. The sample gives more than 100,000 clones, approximately 86% of which show up once; approximately 2.4% is in the top ten. The sequences come from peripheral blood, collected on day 0 of AZD1222 vaccination. The receptors originated from an adult in good health. The CDR3 runs from the conserved cysteine through the conserved F or W. The order of the fields is D gene, V gene, clone size, CDR3 length, J gene, CDR3 protein, CDR3 DNA. D genes are given only for firm matches. Some rows have no size entry. The others give once, few or many, or a class for an expanded clone.

d_call: .
v_call: TRBV30
clone_size: .
cdr3_length: 14
j_call: TRBJ2-7
cdr3_aa: CAWSVWARGYEQYF
cdr3_nt: TGTGCCTGGAGTGTCTGGGCCCGGGGCTACGAGCAGTACTTC

d_call: .
v_call: TRBV19
clone_size: .
cdr3_length: 13
j_call: TRBJ2-7
cdr3_aa: CASSKGPGYEQYF
cdr3_nt: TGTGCCAGTAGTAAGGGGCCCGGTTACGAGCAGTACTTC

d_call: TRBD1
v_call: TRBV7-3
clone_size: .
cdr3_length: 13
j_call: TRBJ2-4
cdr3_aa: CASSQGQGWIQYF
cdr3_nt: TGTGCCAGCAGCCAGGGACAGGGCTGGATTCAGTACTTC

d_call: .
v_call: TRBV25-1
clone_size: .
cdr3_length: 12
j_call: TRBJ1-1
cdr3_aa: CASRDGGASAFF
cdr3_nt: TGTGCCAGCAGGGATGGTGGGGCCAGCGCTTTCTTT

d_call: .
v_call: TRBV13
clone_size: .
cdr3_length: 16
j_call: TRBJ1-1
cdr3_aa: CASSLLGPTISTEAFF
cdr3_nt: TGTGCCAGCAGCTTATTAGGCCCAACCATCTCCACTGAAGCTTTCTTT

d_call: .
v_call: TRBV28
clone_size: .
cdr3_length: 13
j_call: TRBJ2-7
cdr3_aa: CASSYPMAYEQYF
cdr3_nt: TGTGCCAGCAGTTACCCAATGGCCTACGAGCAGTACTTC

d_call: .
v_call: TRBV30
clone_size: .
cdr3_length: 15
j_call: TRBJ1-1
cdr3_aa: CAWSRVGVPNTEAFF
cdr3_nt: TGTGCCTGGAGCCGAGTCGGGGTCCCGAACACTGAAGCTTTCTTT

d_call: .
v_call: TRBV28
clone_size: few
cdr3_length: 8
j_call: TRBJ1-2
cdr3_aa: CASGGYTF
cdr3_nt: TGTGCCAGTGGAGGCTACACCTTC

d_call: TRBD1
v_call: TRBV5-4
clone_size: .
cdr3_length: 14
j_call: TRBJ1-6
cdr3_aa: CASTSDRGLSPLHF
cdr3_nt: TGTGCCAGCACCTCAGACAGGGGGCTATCACCCCTCCACTTT

d_call: .
v_call: TRBV24-1
clone_size: .
cdr3_length: 15
j_call: TRBJ1-2
cdr3_aa: CATRGSGASNYGYTF
cdr3_nt: TGTGCCACCAGGGGTTCGGGGGCATCTAACTATGGCTACACCTTC

d_call: .
v_call: TRBV2
clone_size: .
cdr3_length: 11
j_call: TRBJ2-1
cdr3_aa: CASEMGAEQFF
cdr3_nt: TGTGCCAGTGAGATGGGTGCTGAGCAGTTCTTC

d_call: .
v_call: TRBV2
clone_size: .
cdr3_length: 12
j_call: TRBJ1-2
cdr3_aa: CASKGRVYGYTF
cdr3_nt: TGTGCCAGCAAGGGCAGGGTCTATGGCTACACCTTC

d_call: TRBD1
v_call: TRBV2
clone_size: .
cdr3_length: 14
j_call: TRBJ1-1
cdr3_aa: CASREGTGLTEAFF
cdr3_nt: TGTGCCAGCCGAGAAGGGACAGGGCTCACTGAAGCTTTCTTT

d_call: .
v_call: TRBV28
clone_size: .
cdr3_length: 15
j_call: TRBJ1-2
cdr3_aa: CASSPETSWGYGYTF
cdr3_nt: TGTGCCAGCAGTCCCGAGACAAGCTGGGGCTATGGCTACACCTTC

d_call: .
v_call: TRBV7-9
clone_size: .
cdr3_length: 14
j_call: TRBJ2-7
cdr3_aa: CASSGGLTSYEQYF
cdr3_nt: TGTGCCAGCAGCGGCGGACTGACGTCCTACGAGCAGTACTTC

d_call: TRBD2
v_call: TRBV5-1
clone_size: .
cdr3_length: 16
j_call: TRBJ2-1
cdr3_aa: CASSWGLAGGDNEQFF
cdr3_nt: TGCGCCAGCAGCTGGGGCCTAGCGGGAGGGGACAATGAGCAGTTCTTC

d_call: TRBD2
v_call: TRBV11-2
clone_size: once
cdr3_length: 14
j_call: TRBJ2-7
cdr3_aa: CASTLREGLGEQYF
cdr3_nt: TGTGCCAGCACCCTGCGGGAGGGCCTGGGGGAGCAGTACTTC

d_call: .
v_call: TRBV7-3
clone_size: once
cdr3_length: 14
j_call: TRBJ2-3
cdr3_aa: CASSASGSTDTQYF
cdr3_nt: TGTGCCAGCAGCGCGAGCGGGAGCACAGATACGCAGTATTTT

d_call: .
v_call: TRBV10-1
clone_size: .
cdr3_length: 13
j_call: TRBJ1-2
cdr3_aa: CASSAQQAGGYTF
cdr3_nt: TGCGCCAGCAGTGCCCAACAGGCGGGCGGCTACACCTTC

d_call: TRBD1
v_call: TRBV7-8
clone_size: .
cdr3_length: 19
j_call: TRBJ2-5
cdr3_aa: CASSKGAVRDRAYQETQYF
cdr3_nt: TGTGCCAGCAGCAAGGGGGCTGTCCGGGACAGGGCGTACCAAGAGACCCAGTACTTC

d_call: TRBD2
v_call: TRBV5-6
clone_size: .
cdr3_length: 17
j_call: TRBJ2-1
cdr3_aa: CASSFGTSGSWYNEQFF
cdr3_nt: TGTGCCAGCAGCTTCGGGACTAGCGGGAGTTGGTACAATGAGCAGTTCTTC

d_call: .
v_call: TRBV28
clone_size: .
cdr3_length: 15
j_call: TRBJ1-3
cdr3_aa: CASRVGLSSGNTIYF
cdr3_nt: TGTGCCAGCAGGGTGGGACTCAGCTCTGGAAACACCATATATTTT

d_call: .
v_call: TRBV18
clone_size: .
cdr3_length: 15
j_call: TRBJ1-5
cdr3_aa: CASSLGTPSNQPQHF
cdr3_nt: TGTGCCAGCTCACTTGGGACACCGAGCAATCAGCCCCAGCATTTT